These 5 T cell receptor beta chains share one sample of origin, sequenced in a study of blood T cells in healthy people across ages. It was with a sample-barcoded 5' primer and a J-beta primer mix that a second PCR of roughly 6 to 12 cycles was run. MiXCR, applied by TCRdb to the 5' RACE reads, yields one record per CDR3 protein. The table shows 1.4 million to 1.5 million distinct CDR3 sequences, with approximately 38% occurring only once. What was sequenced was blood. The receptors were sampled from a woman between 18 and 30 years old in good health.

This chain links TRBV29-1 with TRBJ1-2; D is undetermined. The V end lost 4 bases, the J end lost 1 base, and 7 bases lay between the germline ends. The CDR3 runs to 12 residues. Germline V gene sequence: CDR1 SQVTM, CDR2 ANQGSEA. DNA for the CDR3: TGCAGCGTTGCGGCCATTAACTATGGCTACACCTTC. Its translation is CSVAAINYGYTF.

This chain links TRBV4-1 with TRBJ1-1; a weak D match, TRBD1 (5 bases). CDR1 MGHRA and CDR2 YSYEKL come from the germline V gene. This CDR3 is 14 amino acids long. Trimming left V 0 bases short and J 5 bases short, with 10 bases between. The CDR3 region is CASSQERGLTEAFF. CDR3 nucleotides: TGCGCCAGCAGCCAAGAACGGGGGTTAACTGAAGCTTTCTTT.

The chain carries TRBV11-2 and TRBJ1-1, with 7 bases aligning to TRBD1. This CDR3 spans 17 amino acids. CDR1 is SGHAT and CDR2 is FQNNGV in the germline V gene. V lost 5 bases and J lost 5; bases outside the gene matches: 17. CDR3 residues: CASSPGQEGPERTEAFF. As DNA, the CDR3 is TGTGCCAGCAGCCCCGGACAGGAGGGACCTGAGCGTACTGAAGCTTTCTTT.

This clonotype has just a few counts. The J gene is TRBJ1-2, the V gene TRBV4-2; 11 nucleotides align to TRBD1. The CDR3 spans 18 residues. Germline lookup yields CDR1 LGHNA and CDR2 YNFKEQ. J lost 0 bases, V lost 6 bases, and 12 bases had no gene match. The CDR3 loop is CASSFPGTGGNANYGYTF. For the CDR3, the DNA is TGTGCCAGCAGTTTCCCGGGGACAGGGGGTAATGCTAACTATGGCTACACCTTC.

This clonotype was counted between two and nine times. This chain joins TRBV7-2 and TRBJ2-3; no clear D. The germline V gene has CDR1 SGHTA and CDR2 FQGNSA. The CDR3 contains 13 residues. V was cut by 1 base and J by 5 bases, with 7 bases left in between. CDR3 bases: TGTGCCAGCAGCTTAGTCTGGGGAGATACGCAGTATTTT. Translated: CASSLVWGDTQYF.